This T cell receptor (beta chain) was retrieved from a study of graft-versus-host responses after intestinal transplantation. Background on the study: Recipients across the board were started on anti-thymocyte globulin induction, then kept on tacrolimus and steroids for approximately three years.

TCRdb's table, derived via immunoSEQ multiplex PCR, lists solely in-frame clones and lacks some. The sample includes roughly 80,000 clones, about nine tenths seen only once; the top ten take over 7%. To note about this clone: Its target is unknown.

This TCR came from a human donor who was the organ donor for an intestinal transplant. Sample: unstimulated CD8+ T cells sorted from spleen or lymph node cells, taken before transplant.

As DNA, the CDR3 is TGTGCCAGCAGCACCGACCCCTTCGTTAGGAAGTTCTTC. Residues: CASSTDPFVRKFF. The chain uses TRBV7-2 and TRBJ2-1; unclear D gene. The germline V and J ends were trimmed by 5 bases and 14 bases, with 19 bases remaining between them. The CDR3 is made up of 13 amino acids. CDR1 and CDR2 (germline): SGHTA, FQGNSA.